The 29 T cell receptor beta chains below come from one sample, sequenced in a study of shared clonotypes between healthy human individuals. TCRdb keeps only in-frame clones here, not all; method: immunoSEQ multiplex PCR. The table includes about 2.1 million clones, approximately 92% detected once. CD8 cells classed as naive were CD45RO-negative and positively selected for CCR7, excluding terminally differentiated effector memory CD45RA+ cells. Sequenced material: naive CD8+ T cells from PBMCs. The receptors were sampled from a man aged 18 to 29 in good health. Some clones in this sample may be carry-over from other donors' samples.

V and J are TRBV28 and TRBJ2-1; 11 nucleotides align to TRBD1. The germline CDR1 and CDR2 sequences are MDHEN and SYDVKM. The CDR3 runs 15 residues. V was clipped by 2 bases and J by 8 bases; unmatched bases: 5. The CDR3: CASSLGQGASYEQFF. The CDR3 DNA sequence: TGTGCCAGCAGTTTAGGACAGGGGGCCTCATATGAGCAGTTCTTC. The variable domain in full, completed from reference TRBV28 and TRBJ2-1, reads DVKVTQSSRYLVKRTGEKVFLECVQDMDHENMFWYRQDPGLGLRLIYFSYDVKMKEKGDIPEGYSVSREKKERFSLILESASTNQTSMYLCASSLGQGASYEQFFGPGTRLTVL.

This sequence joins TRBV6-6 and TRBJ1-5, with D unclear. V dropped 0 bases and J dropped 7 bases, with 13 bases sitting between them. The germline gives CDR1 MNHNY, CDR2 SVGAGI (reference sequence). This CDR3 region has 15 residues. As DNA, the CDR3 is TGTGCCAGCAGTTACTCTCAAGGGTTCGGGCAGCCCCAGCATTTT. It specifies CASSYSQGFGQPQHF.

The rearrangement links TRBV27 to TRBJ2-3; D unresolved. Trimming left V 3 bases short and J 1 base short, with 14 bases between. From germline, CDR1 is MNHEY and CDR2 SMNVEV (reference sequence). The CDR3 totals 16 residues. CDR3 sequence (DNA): TGTGCCAGCAGTTTTGGGCGCGTTGGGGGCACAGATACGCAGTATTTT. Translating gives CASSFGRVGGTDTQYF.

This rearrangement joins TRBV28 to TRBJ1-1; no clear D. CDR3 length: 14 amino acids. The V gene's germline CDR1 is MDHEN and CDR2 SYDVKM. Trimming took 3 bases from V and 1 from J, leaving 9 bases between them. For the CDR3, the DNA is TGTGCCAGCAGTTTCTGGAAGAGGAACACTGAAGCTTTCTTT. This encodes CASSFWKRNTEAFF. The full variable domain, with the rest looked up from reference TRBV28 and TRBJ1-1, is DVKVTQSSRYLVKRTGEKVFLECVQDMDHENMFWYRQDPGLGLRLIYFSYDVKMKEKGDIPEGYSVSREKKERFSLILESASTNQTSMYLCASSFWKRNTEAFFGQGTRLTVV.

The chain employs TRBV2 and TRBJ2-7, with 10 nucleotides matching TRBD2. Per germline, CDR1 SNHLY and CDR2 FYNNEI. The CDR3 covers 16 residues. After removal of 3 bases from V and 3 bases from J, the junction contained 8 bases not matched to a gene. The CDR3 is CASSEMGLAGVYEQYF. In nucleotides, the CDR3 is TGTGCCAGCAGTGAGATGGGCCTAGCGGGAGTCTACGAGCAGTACTTC.

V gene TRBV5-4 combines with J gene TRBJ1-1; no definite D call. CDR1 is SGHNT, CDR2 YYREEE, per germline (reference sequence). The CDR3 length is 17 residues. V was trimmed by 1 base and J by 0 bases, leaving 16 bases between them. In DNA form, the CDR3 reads TGTGCCAGCAGCTTGTTTCCCTACGAAATCATGAACACTGAAGCTTTCTTT. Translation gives CASSLFPYEIMNTEAFF.

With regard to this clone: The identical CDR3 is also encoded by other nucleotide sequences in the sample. This chain's CDR3 is CASSVDLAANTGELFF. The CDR3 DNA follows: TGTGCCAGCAGCGTAGATCTAGCCGCGAACACCGGGGAGCTGTTTTTT. The chain links TRBV9 to TRBJ2-2; D is perhaps TRBD2 (5 bases). This CDR3 is 16 amino acids long. Trimming left V 0 bases short and J 0 bases short, with 9 bases between. Per the germline V gene, CDR1 is SGDLS and CDR2 is YYNGEE.

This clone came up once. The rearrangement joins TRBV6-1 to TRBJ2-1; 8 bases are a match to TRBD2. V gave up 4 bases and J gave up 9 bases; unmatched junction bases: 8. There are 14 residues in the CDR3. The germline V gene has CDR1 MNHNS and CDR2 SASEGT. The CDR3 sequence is CASSVWLAGGEQFF. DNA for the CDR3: TGTGCCAGCAGTGTATGGCTAGCGGGCGGTGAGCAGTTCTTC.

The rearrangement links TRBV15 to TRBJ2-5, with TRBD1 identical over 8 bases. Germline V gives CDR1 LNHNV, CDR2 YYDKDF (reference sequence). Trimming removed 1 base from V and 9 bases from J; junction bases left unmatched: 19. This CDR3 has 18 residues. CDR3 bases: TGTGCCACCAGCAGAGGGACAGGGAGAAGTTCTTACCTTGCGGCCCAGTACTTC. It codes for CATSRGTGRSSYLAAQYF.

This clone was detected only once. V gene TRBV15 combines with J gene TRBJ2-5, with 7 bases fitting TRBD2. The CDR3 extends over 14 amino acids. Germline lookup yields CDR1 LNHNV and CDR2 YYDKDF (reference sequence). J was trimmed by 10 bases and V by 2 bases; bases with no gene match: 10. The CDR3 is CATSRLGLTEIQYF. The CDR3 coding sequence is TGTGCCACCAGCAGATTGGGACTAACAGAAATCCAGTACTTC.

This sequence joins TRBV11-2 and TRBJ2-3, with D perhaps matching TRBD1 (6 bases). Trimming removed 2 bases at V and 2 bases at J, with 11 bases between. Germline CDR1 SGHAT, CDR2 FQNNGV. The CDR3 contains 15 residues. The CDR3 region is CASSLSGQITDTQYF. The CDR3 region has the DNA TGTGCCAGCAGCTTATCCGGACAGATCACAGATACGCAGTATTTT.

Here the CDR3 reads CASSRPGVAGISYEQYF. CDR3 in DNA: TGTGCCAGCAGCCGCCCGGGTGTGGCAGGGATCTCCTACGAGCAGTACTTC. This chain connects TRBV28 to TRBJ2-7; weak D call: TRBD1 (5 bases). This CDR3 contains 17 residues. Germline V gene sequence: CDR1 MDHEN, CDR2 SYDVKM. The V end lost 6 bases, the J end lost 0 bases, and 21 bases lay between the germline ends.

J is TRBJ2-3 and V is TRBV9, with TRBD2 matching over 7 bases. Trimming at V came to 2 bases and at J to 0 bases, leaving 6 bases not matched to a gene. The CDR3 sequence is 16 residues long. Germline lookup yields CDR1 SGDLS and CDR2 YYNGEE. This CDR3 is CASSVPLAASTDTQYF. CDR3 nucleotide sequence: TGTGCCAGCAGCGTGCCGCTAGCGGCTAGCACAGATACGCAGTATTTT.

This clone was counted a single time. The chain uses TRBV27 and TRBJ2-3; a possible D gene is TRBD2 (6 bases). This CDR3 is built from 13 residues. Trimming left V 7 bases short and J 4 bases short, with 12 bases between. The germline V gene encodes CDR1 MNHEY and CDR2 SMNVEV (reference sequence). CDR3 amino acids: CASTYGGADTQYF. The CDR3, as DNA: TGTGCCAGCACTTACGGGGGAGCAGATACGCAGTATTTT.

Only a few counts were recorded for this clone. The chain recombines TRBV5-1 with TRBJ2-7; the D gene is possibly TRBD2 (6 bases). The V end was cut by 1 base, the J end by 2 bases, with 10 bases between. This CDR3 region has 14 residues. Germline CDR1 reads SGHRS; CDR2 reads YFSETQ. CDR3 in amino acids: CASSLHGSAYEQYF. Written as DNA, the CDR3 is TGCGCCAGCAGCTTGCACGGGAGCGCCTACGAGCAGTACTTC.

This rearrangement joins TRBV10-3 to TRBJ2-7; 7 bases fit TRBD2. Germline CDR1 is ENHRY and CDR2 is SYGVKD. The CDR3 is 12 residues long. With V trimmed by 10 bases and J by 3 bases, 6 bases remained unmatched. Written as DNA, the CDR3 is TGTGCCAGGCGGGAGCGGATCTACGAGCAGTACTTC. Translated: CARRERIYEQYF.

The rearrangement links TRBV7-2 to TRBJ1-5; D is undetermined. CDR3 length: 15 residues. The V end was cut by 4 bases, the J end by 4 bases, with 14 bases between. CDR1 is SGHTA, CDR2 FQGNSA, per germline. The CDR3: CASSSLPGQNQPQHF. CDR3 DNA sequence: TGTGCCAGCAGCTCCCTCCCCGGCCAGAATCAGCCCCAGCATTTT.

This chain's CDR3 is CASILGGSEAFF. As DNA, the CDR3 is TGTGCCAGCATCCTCGGGGGCTCTGAAGCTTTCTTT. The J gene is TRBJ1-1, the V gene TRBV7-8; D may be TRBD1 (6 bases). With 7 bases removed from V and 6 bases from J, the gap between germline ends came to 12 bases. Germline V gene sequence: CDR1 SGHVS, CDR2 FQNEAQ. The CDR3 has 12 amino acids. Full variable domain (missing parts from reference TRBV7-8 and TRBJ1-1): GAGVSQSPRYKVAKRGQDVALRCDPISGHVSLFWYQQALGQGPEFLTYFQNEAQLDKSGLPSDRFFAERPEGSVSTLKIQRTQQEDSAVYLCASILGGSEAFFGQGTRLTVV.

For the CDR3, the DNA is TGTGCCAGCAGTTTTGTGGGAGGCGGTCAGCCCCAGCATTTT. This translates into CASSFVGGGQPQHF. This sequence joins TRBV27 and TRBJ1-5; D is uncertain. The V end was cut by 3 bases, the J end by 6 bases, with 12 bases between. Looked up from germline, CDR1 is MNHEY and CDR2 is SMNVEV (reference sequence). The CDR3 extends over 14 amino acids.

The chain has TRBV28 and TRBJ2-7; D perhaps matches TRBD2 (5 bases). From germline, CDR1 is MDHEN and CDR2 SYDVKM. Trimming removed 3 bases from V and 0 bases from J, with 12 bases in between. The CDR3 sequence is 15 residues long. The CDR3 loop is CASSFPRASSYEQYF. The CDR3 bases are TGTGCCAGCAGTTTCCCGCGGGCGAGCTCCTACGAGCAGTACTTC.

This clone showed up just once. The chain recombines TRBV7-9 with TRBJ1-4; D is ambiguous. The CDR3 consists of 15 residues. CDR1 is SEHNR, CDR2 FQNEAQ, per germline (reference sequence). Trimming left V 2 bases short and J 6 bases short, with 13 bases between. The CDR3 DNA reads TGTGCCAGCAGCTTAATTAGGAAGAACTATGAAAAACTGTTTTTT. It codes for CASSLIRKNYEKLFF.

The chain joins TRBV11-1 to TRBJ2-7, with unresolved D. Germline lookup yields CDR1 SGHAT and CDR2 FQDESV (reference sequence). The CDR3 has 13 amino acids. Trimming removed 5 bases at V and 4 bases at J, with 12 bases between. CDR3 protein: CASSPRALYEQYF. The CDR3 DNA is TGTGCCAGCAGCCCCCGGGCGCTATACGAGCAGTACTTC. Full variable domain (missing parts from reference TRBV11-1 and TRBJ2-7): EAEVAQSPRYKITEKSQAVAFWCDPISGHATLYWYRQILGQGPELLVQFQDESVVDDSQLPKDRFSAERLKGVDSTLKIQPAELGDSAMYLCASSPRALYEQYFGPGTRLTVT.

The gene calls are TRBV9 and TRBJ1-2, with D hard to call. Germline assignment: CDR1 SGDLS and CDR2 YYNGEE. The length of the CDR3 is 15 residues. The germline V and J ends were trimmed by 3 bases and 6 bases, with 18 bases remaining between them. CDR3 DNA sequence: TGTGCCAGCAGCGCCCCTAACGGGATAAGGAATGGCTACACCTTC. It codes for CASSAPNGIRNGYTF.

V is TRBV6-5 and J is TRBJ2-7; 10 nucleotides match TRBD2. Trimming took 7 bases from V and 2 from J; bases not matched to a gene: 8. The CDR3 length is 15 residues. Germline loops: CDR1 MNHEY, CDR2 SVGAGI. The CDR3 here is CASKHTSGTTYEQYF. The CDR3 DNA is TGTGCCAGCAAGCATACTAGCGGGACCACCTACGAGCAGTACTTC.

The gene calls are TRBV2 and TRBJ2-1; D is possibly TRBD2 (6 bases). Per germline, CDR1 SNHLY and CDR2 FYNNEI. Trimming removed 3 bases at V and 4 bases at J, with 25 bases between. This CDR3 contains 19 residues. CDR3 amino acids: CASSEQAAYFPGTYNEQFF. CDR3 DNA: TGTGCCAGCAGTGAGCAAGCGGCCTACTTTCCGGGGACTTACAATGAGCAGTTCTTC.

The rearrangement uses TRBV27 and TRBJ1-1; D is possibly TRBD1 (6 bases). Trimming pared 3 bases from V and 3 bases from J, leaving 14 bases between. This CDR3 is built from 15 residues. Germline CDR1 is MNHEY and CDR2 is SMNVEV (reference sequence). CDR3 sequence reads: CASSLQQGSDTEAFF. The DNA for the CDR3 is TGTGCCAGCAGTTTGCAACAGGGTTCTGACACTGAAGCTTTCTTT.

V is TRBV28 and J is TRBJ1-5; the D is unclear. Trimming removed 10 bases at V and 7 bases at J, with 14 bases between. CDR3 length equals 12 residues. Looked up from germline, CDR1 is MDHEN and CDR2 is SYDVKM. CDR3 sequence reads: CATTDGKQPQHF. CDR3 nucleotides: TGTGCCACTACGGACGGAAAGCAGCCCCAGCATTTT. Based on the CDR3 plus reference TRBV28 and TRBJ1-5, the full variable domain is DVKVTQSSRYLVKRTGEKVFLECVQDMDHENMFWYRQDPGLGLRLIYFSYDVKMKEKGDIPEGYSVSREKKERFSLILESASTNQTSMYLCATTDGKQPQHFGDGTRLSIL.

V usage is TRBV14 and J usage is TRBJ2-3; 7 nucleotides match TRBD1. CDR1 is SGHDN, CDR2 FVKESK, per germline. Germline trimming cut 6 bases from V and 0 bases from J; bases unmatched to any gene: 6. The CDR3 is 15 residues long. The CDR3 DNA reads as TGTGCCAGCAGACTTACGGGACAGAGCACAGATACGCAGTATTTT. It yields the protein CASRLTGQSTDTQYF.

CDR3 bases: TGTGCCAGCAGTTCTCGGGACAGGGGGCTTTACGAGCAGTACTTC. It translates to CASSSRDRGLYEQYF. The chain combines TRBV27 with TRBJ2-7; 12 bases match TRBD1. The V segment lost 4 bases and the J segment 4 bases; nucleotides outside the gene matches: 5. The CDR3 sequence is 15 residues long. The germline V gene encodes CDR1 MNHEY and CDR2 SMNVEV (reference sequence).